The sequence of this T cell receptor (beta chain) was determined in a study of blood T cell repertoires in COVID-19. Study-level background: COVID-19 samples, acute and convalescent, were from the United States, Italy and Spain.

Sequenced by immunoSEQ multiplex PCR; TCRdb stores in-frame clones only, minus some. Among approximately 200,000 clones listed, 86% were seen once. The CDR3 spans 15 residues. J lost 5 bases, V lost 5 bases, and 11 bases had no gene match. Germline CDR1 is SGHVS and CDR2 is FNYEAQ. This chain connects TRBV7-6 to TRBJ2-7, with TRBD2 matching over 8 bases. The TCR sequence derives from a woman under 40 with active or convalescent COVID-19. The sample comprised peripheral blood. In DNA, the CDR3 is TGTGCCAGCAGCACCTTAGCGGGACTCTATGACGAGCAGTACTTC. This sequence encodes CASSTLAGLYDEQYF. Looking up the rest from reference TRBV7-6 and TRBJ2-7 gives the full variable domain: GAGVSQSPRYKVTKRGQDVALRCDPISGHVSLYWYRQALGQGPEFLTYFNYEAQQDKSGLPNDRFSAERPEGSISTLTIQRTEQRDSAMYRCASSTLAGLYDEQYFGPGTRLTVT.